This entry lists 30 T cell receptor beta chains sequenced from one sample in a study of cytomegalovirus exposure and HLA in healthy donors. PCR amplification relied on 60 Vbeta primers (plus 13 Jbeta primers). Assay: immunoSEQ multiplex PCR; the TCRdb copy retains only in-frame clones and omits some. The sample shows some 130,000 clones, 55% to 75% of them seen only once. The sequenced material came from PBMCs. The receptors come from a young man in good health and CMV-seropositive.

V usage is TRBV28 and J usage is TRBJ2-7; 7 bases are a match to TRBD2. In germline, CDR1 is MDHEN, CDR2 SYDVKM. Trimming removed 5 bases from V and 3 bases from J; junction bases left unmatched: 19. The CDR3 is 18 residues long. CDR3 nucleotides: TGTGCCAGCAGTACATGGGGGGGACCGAGGGGAGACAACTACGAGCAGTACTTC. Its protein is CASSTWGGPRGDNYEQYF.

V gene TRBV4-1 combines with J gene TRBJ1-2; D is undetermined. This CDR3 is built from 15 residues. The V end was cut by 2 bases, the J end by 1 base, with 11 bases between. The V gene's germline CDR1 is MGHRA and CDR2 YSYEKL. CDR3 DNA: TGCGCCAGCAGCCAAATCTTTTTTAATAACTATGGCTACACCTTC. Protein: CASSQIFFNNYGYTF.

The CDR3 DNA reads as TGTGCCAGCAGTCCACTGGCAGGGCGTCGCCCTGAAGCTTTCTTT. Its protein product is CASSPLAGRRPEAFF. The rearrangement links TRBV6-6 to TRBJ1-1; the D gene is possibly TRBD1 (5 bases). The V end lost 5 bases, the J end lost 6 bases, and 19 bases lay between the germline ends. The germline V gene has CDR1 MNHNY and CDR2 SVGAGI (reference sequence). This CDR3 region has 15 residues.

This clone was seen a few times. This specimen includes other DNA sequences encoding the same CDR3. V gene TRBV5-4 combines with J gene TRBJ2-1; TRBD2 matches at 9 bases. After removal of 0 bases from V and 3 bases from J, the junction contained 1 base not matched to a gene. The CDR3 runs 15 residues. Germline assignment: CDR1 SGHNT and CDR2 YYREEE (reference sequence). CDR3 loop: CASSLGAGGYNEQFF. CDR3 nucleotides: TGTGCCAGCAGCTTGGGAGCGGGAGGCTACAATGAGCAGTTCTTC.

This sequence joins TRBV6-5 and TRBJ1-3, with a weak D call TRBD1 (6 bases). Trimming took off 0 bases at V and 3 bases at J, with 9 bases between the two ends. Germline CDR1 reads MNHEY; CDR2 reads SVGAGI. This CDR3 spans 15 amino acids. CDR3 region: CASSYSYRVGNTIYF. CDR3 in DNA: TGTGCCAGCAGTTACTCGTACAGGGTTGGAAACACCATATATTTT.

The chain is built from TRBV7-9 and TRBJ2-5, with D perhaps TRBD1 (6 bases). Germline V gene data show CDR1 as SEHNR and CDR2 as FQNEAQ (reference sequence). V was trimmed by 1 base and J by 1 base, leaving 10 bases between them. The CDR3 consists of 15 residues. The CDR3 protein is CASSLDRTVQETQYF. CDR3 nucleotides: TGTGCCAGCAGCTTAGACAGGACAGTCCAAGAGACCCAGTACTTC.

This clone was counted a few times. The chain has TRBV18 and TRBJ2-3; no clear D gene. This CDR3 is 14 amino acids long. V was pared by 4 bases and J by 0 bases, with 8 bases between. Germline CDR1 reads KGHSH; CDR2 reads LQKENI. CDR3 loop: CASSHEASTDTQYF. CDR3 coding DNA: TGTGCCAGCTCACATGAGGCTAGCACAGATACGCAGTATTTT.

The chain employs TRBV14 and TRBJ2-7; 10 bases are a match to TRBD2. Germline V CDR1 and CDR2: SGHDN, FVKESK. V lost 1 base to trimming and J lost 3 bases; unmatched junction nucleotides: 0. This CDR3 spans 14 amino acids. CDR3 residues: CASSQGLAGYEQYF. The CDR3 bases are TGTGCCAGCAGCCAAGGACTAGCGGGCTACGAGCAGTACTTC. The full variable domain, its missing parts supplied by reference TRBV14 and TRBJ2-7, is EAGVTQFPSHSVIEKGQTVTLRCDPISGHDNLYWYRRVMGKEIKFLLHFVKESKQDESGMPNNRFLAERTGGTYSTLKVQPAELEDSGVYFCASSQGLAGYEQYFGPGTRLTVT.

The chain recombines TRBV6-5 with TRBJ1-6; 7 bases are shared with TRBD1. The junction had 6 bases not matched to a gene; V was cut back by 6 bases and J by 7 bases. The CDR3 runs to 14 residues. CDR1 MNHEY and CDR2 SVGAGI come from the germline V gene. CDR3 amino acids: CASRTGTANSPLHF. As DNA, the CDR3 is TGTGCCAGCAGAACCGGGACAGCAAATTCACCCCTCCACTTT.

V is TRBV11-2 and J is TRBJ2-7, with 8 bases aligning to TRBD2. The CDR3 has 13 residues. Unmatched junction bases numbered 2, after V lost 4 bases and J lost 3 bases. Germline assignment: CDR1 SGHAT and CDR2 FQNNGV. CDR3 residues: CASSWTSYYEQYF. The CDR3 DNA reads TGTGCCAGCAGCTGGACTAGCTACTACGAGCAGTACTTC. Based on the CDR3 plus reference TRBV11-2 and TRBJ2-7, the full variable domain is EAGVAQSPRYKIIEKRQSVAFWCNPISGHATLYWYQQILGQGPKLLIQFQNNGVVDDSQLPKDRFSAERLKGVDSTLKIQPAKLEDSAVYLCASSWTSYYEQYFGPGTRLTVT.

The table lists this clone with a few counts. This chain links TRBV2 with TRBJ2-7; 12 positions match TRBD1. V was pared by 4 bases and J by 6 bases, with 4 bases of the junction left unmatched. CDR3 length: 14 amino acids. The germline V gene has CDR1 SNHLY and CDR2 FYNNEI. For the CDR3, the DNA is TGTGCCAGCAGTGTCGGGACAGGGGGCGCCGAGCAGTACTTC. This sequence encodes CASSVGTGGAEQYF.

The chain carries TRBV7-2 and TRBJ2-1, with D tentatively TRBD2 (6 bases). CDR1 and CDR2 (germline): SGHTA, FQGNSA. Deletions cut 4 bases from V and 7 bases from J, with 14 bases between. The CDR3 contains 14 residues. The CDR3 region has the DNA TGTGCCAGCAGCTACCTTAGCGGAGAAAATGAGCAGTTCTTC. Amino acid sequence: CASSYLSGENEQFF.

The genes are TRBV18 and TRBJ2-7; no definite D call. Between the trimmed V and J ends, which lost 5 bases and 5 bases, there was a span of 10 bases. The germline V gene encodes CDR1 KGHSH and CDR2 LQKENI. The CDR3 contains 12 residues. CDR3 DNA sequence: TGTGCCAGCTCATCTTACCGGGACGAGCAGTACTTC. Protein: CASSSYRDEQYF.

This CDR3 reads CSVEIGAAGDTQYF. The CDR3 DNA is TGCAGCGTTGAAATTGGCGCGGCGGGAGATACGCAGTATTTT. V gene TRBV29-1 combines with J gene TRBJ2-3; D possibly corresponds to TRBD2 (5 bases). The CDR3 loop spans 14 amino acids. Trimming removed 2 bases from V and 5 bases from J, with 14 bases in between. CDR1 SQVTM and CDR2 ANQGSEA come from the germline V gene.

This clone was counted once. The chain employs TRBV11-2 and TRBJ1-2; 11 bases are a match to TRBD1. There are 12 residues in the CDR3. Germline lookup yields CDR1 SGHAT and CDR2 FQNNGV. V trimming: 8 bases; J trimming: 8 bases; junction bases outside the gene matches: 4. The CDR3 here is CASWGTGGGYTF. The CDR3 nucleotides are TGTGCCAGCTGGGGGACAGGGGGAGGCTACACCTTC.

V gene TRBV19 combines with J gene TRBJ2-6, with D uncertain. The germline CDR1 and CDR2 sequences are LNHDA and SQIVND (reference sequence). The V end was cut by 4 bases, the J end by 0 bases, with 7 bases between. This CDR3 has 15 residues. For the CDR3, the DNA is TGTGCCAGTAGTAGCCCCAGCTCTGGGGCCAACGTCCTGACTTTC. It is translated as CASSSPSSGANVLTF.

V usage is TRBV6-1 and J usage is TRBJ1-1; no reliable D call. CDR3 length: 15 residues. From germline, CDR1 is MNHNS and CDR2 SASEGT. Trimming took off 0 bases at V and 0 bases at J, with 8 bases between the two ends. In nucleotides, the CDR3 is TGTGCCAGCAGTGAAGCTCACAGCATGAACACTGAAGCTTTCTTT. Encoded protein: CASSEAHSMNTEAFF.

CDR3 coding DNA: TGTGCCAGCAGCGTGGCCCCCCGACTGGAGGTCTATGGCTACACCTTC. This sequence encodes CASSVAPRLEVYGYTF. The J gene is TRBJ1-2, the V gene TRBV9; D is undetermined. CDR1 is SGDLS and CDR2 is YYNGEE in the germline V gene. The CDR3 covers 16 residues. V lost 2 bases, J lost 4 bases, and 18 bases lay in between.

This clone was recorded a few times. V usage is TRBV5-4 and J usage is TRBJ2-2; the match to TRBD2 covers 11 bases. This CDR3 is built from 18 residues. Trimming cost V 0 bases and J 3 bases; bases outside gene matches: 7. Germline V gene sequence: CDR1 SGHNT, CDR2 YYREEE (reference sequence). Here the CDR3 DNA reads TGTGCCAGCAGCTTGGTTAGCGGGAGGGCCGGGGACACCGGGGAGCTGTTTTTT. It yields the protein CASSLVSGRAGDTGELFF.

The V call is TRBV19, the J call TRBJ1-1, with 9 bases fitting TRBD1. CDR3 length: 16 amino acids. The V gene's germline CDR1 is LNHDA and CDR2 SQIVND (reference sequence). Trimming at V came to 5 bases and at J to 1 base, leaving 8 bases not matched to a gene. CDR3 sequence (DNA): TGTGCCAGTAGTCCGTACCGGGACAGGGCGAACACTGAAGCTTTCTTT. It translates to CASSPYRDRANTEAFF.

The genes are TRBV10-3 and TRBJ2-5; D may be TRBD2 (6 bases). V was cut by 10 bases and J by 5 bases, with 17 bases left in between. This CDR3 comprises 13 residues. Germline CDR1 is ENHRY and CDR2 is SYGVKD. CDR3 amino acids: CASSGGWRETQYF. The CDR3 DNA sequence: TGTGCCAGTAGCGGAGGGTGGAGGGAGACCCAGTACTTC.

In nucleotides, the CDR3 is TGTGCCAGCAGTGAAGGGGACAGTCCTTTATGGGGCTACACCTTC. As protein: CASSEGDSPLWGYTF. The chain links TRBV2 to TRBJ1-2, with 7 bases that match TRBD1. The CDR3 is made up of 15 amino acids. Germline assignment: CDR1 SNHLY and CDR2 FYNNEI. The ends lost 1 base at V and 8 bases at J; junction bases unmatched: 10.

The chain is built from TRBV5-1 and TRBJ1-5; 8 nucleotides align to TRBD1. Germline trimming cut 4 bases from V and 7 bases from J; bases unmatched to any gene: 7. In germline, CDR1 is SGHRS, CDR2 YFSETQ. CDR3 length: 14 amino acids. The CDR3 loop reads CASSRDRSGQPQHF. The CDR3 DNA is TGCGCCAGCAGCCGGGACAGGAGCGGCCAGCCCCAGCATTTT.

This chain connects TRBV28 to TRBJ1-3; tentative D call: TRBD1 (6 bases). CDR1 is MDHEN and CDR2 is SYDVKM in the germline V gene. The CDR3 runs to 15 residues. V was cut by 3 bases and J by 2 bases, with 11 bases left in between. The CDR3 nucleotides read TGTGCCAGCAGTTTGCGGGGGGCGACTGGAAACACCATATATTTT. Its translation is CASSLRGATGNTIYF.

This rearrangement joins TRBV7-2 to TRBJ2-7, with TRBD1 matching 8 bases. The CDR3 contains 13 residues. Per germline, CDR1 SGHTA and CDR2 FQGNSA. V lost 6 bases, J lost 4 bases, and 5 bases stayed unmatched. As DNA, the CDR3 is TGTGCCAGCAGTAGACAGGGGCCTTACGAGCAGTACTTC. This gives the protein CASSRQGPYEQYF.

The genes are TRBV5-1 and TRBJ2-1, with 10 bases identical to TRBD2. V gave up 2 bases and J gave up 9 bases; unmatched junction bases: 20. The length of the CDR3 is 19 residues. Germline CDR1 reads SGHRS; CDR2 reads YFSETQ. CDR3 bases: TGCGCCAGCAGCTTAACCCGTCTCAGGGCTAGCGGGAGTAGGGGTGAGCAGTTCTTC. As protein: CASSLTRLRASGSRGEQFF.

The chain has TRBV7-6 and TRBJ2-7; the D is unclear. The V and J ends lost 0 bases and 2 bases respectively, with 8 bases between them. Germline V gene lookup returns CDR1 SGHVS and CDR2 FNYEAQ. The CDR3 is made up of 14 amino acids. CDR3 DNA sequence: TGTGCCAGCAGCTTAGCAGTCGACACCTACGAGCAGTACTTC. Protein product: CASSLAVDTYEQYF. The whole variable domain, remainder taken from reference TRBV7-6 and TRBJ2-7, is GAGVSQSPRYKVTKRGQDVALRCDPISGHVSLYWYRQALGQGPEFLTYFNYEAQQDKSGLPNDRFSAERPEGSISTLTIQRTEQRDSAMYRCASSLAVDTYEQYFGPGTRLTVT.

The rearrangement joins TRBV5-5 to TRBJ1-3; tentative D call: TRBD1 (5 bases). V lost 2 bases and J 0 bases, leaving 15 bases between the germline ends. The CDR3 consists of 17 residues. Germline V gene data show CDR1 as SGHKS and CDR2 as YYEKEE (reference sequence). The CDR3 sequence is CASSLLWQGYSGNTIYF. Written as DNA, the CDR3 is TGTGCCAGCAGCTTATTGTGGCAGGGCTACTCTGGAAACACCATATATTTT.

The J gene is TRBJ2-1, the V gene TRBV7-2; 8 nucleotides align to TRBD2. The CDR3 loop spans 15 amino acids. Germline V CDR1 and CDR2: SGHTA, FQGNSA. V trimming: 8 bases; J trimming: 0 bases; junction bases outside the gene matches: 6. The CDR3 nucleotides read TGTGCCAGCGGGAGCGGGAGAGGCTCCTACAATGAGCAGTTCTTC. Protein: CASGSGRGSYNEQFF. Drawing the rest from reference TRBV7-2 and TRBJ2-1, the complete variable domain is GAGVSQSPSNKVTEKGKDVELRCDPISGHTALYWYRQSLGQGLEFLIYFQGNSAPDKSGLPSDRFSAERTGGSVSTLTIQRTQQEDSAVYLCASGSGRGSYNEQFFGPGTRLTVL.

CDR3 in DNA: TGTGCCATCAGTGAGTCGCTACCGATGAACACTGAAGCTTTCTTT. This sequence encodes CAISESLPMNTEAFF. The chain uses TRBV10-3 and TRBJ1-1; D unresolved. Deletions cut 0 bases from V and 0 bases from J, with 8 bases between. Germline CDR1 is ENHRY and CDR2 is SYGVKD. CDR3 length: 15 residues.